Listed here are 17 T cell receptor beta chains from one sample, sequenced in a study of cytomegalovirus exposure and HLA in healthy donors. In the PCR, 60 Vbeta and 13 Jbeta primers were used. Profiling relied on immunoSEQ multiplex PCR, and the TCRdb table lists in-frame clones only, not all of them. The sample gives some 200,000 clones, approximately 80% of which show up once; 0.55% to 0.7% is in the top ten. Sequencing input: PBMCs. The receptors were gathered from a woman aged 40 to 50 in good health and CMV-seronegative.

The CDR3 region is CASSYRGADTEAFF. The CDR3 DNA reads TGTGCCAGCAGTTATCGGGGGGCGGACACTGAAGCTTTCTTT. V is TRBV6-5 and J is TRBJ1-1; D possibly corresponds to TRBD1 (6 bases). V shed 3 bases and J shed 3 bases, with 11 bases lying between them. This CDR3 comprises 14 residues. The germline V gene has CDR1 MNHEY and CDR2 SVGAGI.

J is TRBJ1-2 and V is TRBV29-1, with TRBD1 matching 7 bases. This CDR3 is 12 amino acids long. Germline CDR1 SQVTM, CDR2 ANQGSEA. V lost 7 bases, J lost 8 bases, and 10 bases stayed unmatched. CDR3 sequence: CSAYTGENGYTF. Written as DNA, the CDR3 is TGCAGCGCATATACAGGGGAGAACGGCTACACCTTC.

The CDR3 loop reads CASSSTGLGSYNEQFF. DNA of the CDR3: TGTGCCAGCAGTTCGACGGGACTAGGCTCCTACAATGAGCAGTTCTTC. The chain combines TRBV6-5 with TRBJ2-1; 8 nucleotides match TRBD2. After removal of 4 bases from V and 0 bases from J, the junction contained 5 bases not matched to a gene. This CDR3 region has 16 residues. The germline V gene encodes CDR1 MNHEY and CDR2 SVGAGI.

Points on this clone: This sample also contains other DNA sequences that code for the same CDR3. The chain joins TRBV5-1 to TRBJ2-3; D might be TRBD1 (5 bases). Trimming removed 2 bases from V and 1 base from J, with 5 bases in between. The CDR3 is 13 amino acids. CDR1 SGHRS and CDR2 YFSETQ come from the germline V gene. The CDR3 sequence: CASSLGGTDTQYF. The CDR3 coding sequence is TGCGCCAGCAGCTTAGGGGGCACAGATACGCAGTATTTT.

The chain recombines TRBV5-4 with TRBJ1-2, with TRBD1 as a possible D gene (5 bases). The CDR3 spans 12 residues. V was clipped by 7 bases and J by 5 bases, with 12 bases between them. Germline CDR1 is SGHNT and CDR2 is YYREEE (reference sequence). The CDR3 spells CASQTAEYGYTF. CDR3 coding DNA: TGTGCCAGCCAGACAGCTGAATATGGCTACACCTTC.

The chain has TRBV5-4 and TRBJ2-6; D is perhaps TRBD1 (6 bases). Deletions cut 4 bases from V and 0 bases from J, with 14 bases between. The germline V gene has CDR1 SGHNT and CDR2 YYREEE (reference sequence). This CDR3 spans 17 amino acids. CDR3 in DNA: TGTGCCAGCAGCCGGCAATTGACAGGCTCTGGGGCCAACGTCCTGACTTTC. Translating it yields CASSRQLTGSGANVLTF.

V usage is TRBV5-1 and J usage is TRBJ2-5; TRBD1 agrees at 7 bases. CDR1 is SGHRS, CDR2 YFSETQ, per germline. This CDR3 contains 15 residues. With 3 bases clipped from V and 2 bases from J, the junction kept 7 bases outside the gene matches. CDR3 amino acids: CASSSGTDSQETQYF. The CDR3 coding sequence is TGCGCCAGCAGCTCGGGGACAGATTCTCAAGAGACCCAGTACTTC.

The rearrangement uses TRBV19 and TRBJ1-5, with D unresolved. The CDR3 length is 13 residues. Trimming pared 3 bases from V and 7 bases from J, leaving 10 bases between. CDR1 is LNHDA and CDR2 is SQIVND in the germline V gene (reference sequence). CDR3 region: CASSILIEQPQHF. In DNA form, the CDR3 reads TGTGCCAGTAGTATTCTAATAGAGCAGCCCCAGCATTTT.

The V gene is TRBV5-4, the J gene TRBJ2-7, with 12 bases aligning to TRBD2. Germline V lookup: CDR1 SGHNT, CDR2 YYREEE (reference sequence). This CDR3 contains 18 residues. The V segment lost 0 bases and the J segment 2 bases; nucleotides outside the gene matches: 9. The CDR3 nucleotides are TGTGCCAGCAGCTTGGGTGTTGGGGCTAGCGGGGGGGCCTACGAGCAGTACTTC. It codes for CASSLGVGASGGAYEQYF. Full variable domain (rest looked up from reference TRBV5-4 and TRBJ2-7): ETGVTQSPTHLIKTRGQQVTLRCSSQSGHNTVSWYQQALGQGPQFIFQYYREEENGRGNFPPRFSGLQFPNYSSELNVNALELDDSALYLCASSLGVGASGGAYEQYFGPGTRLTVT.

This chain uses TRBV28 with TRBJ1-5, with 9 bases identical to TRBD1. Germline CDR1 is MDHEN and CDR2 is SYDVKM. This CDR3 has 12 residues. The V and J ends lost 9 bases and 8 bases, in that order; junction bases with no gene match: 5. The DNA of the CDR3 is TGTGCCAGTACAGGGGGCTTTAAGCCCCAGCATTTT. The encoded protein is CASTGGFKPQHF. The full variable domain, its missing parts supplied by reference TRBV28 and TRBJ1-5, is DVKVTQSSRYLVKRTGEKVFLECVQDMDHENMFWYRQDPGLGLRLIYFSYDVKMKEKGDIPEGYSVSREKKERFSLILESASTNQTSMYLCASTGGFKPQHFGDGTRLSIL.

The chain is built from TRBV5-6 and TRBJ1-3; possible D gene TRBD1, 5 bases. Trimming stripped 4 bases from V and 7 bases from J, with 18 bases between. CDR3 length: 15 amino acids. The germline gives CDR1 SGHDT, CDR2 YYEEEE. CDR3 loop: CASSTSGFYWNTIYF. The DNA of the CDR3 is TGTGCCAGCAGCACCTCAGGGTTTTACTGGAACACCATATATTTT.

The chain has TRBV5-1 and TRBJ2-6, with D possibly TRBD1 on 5 matching bases. Trimming left V 0 bases short and J 0 bases short, with 13 bases between. The length of the CDR3 is 18 residues. CDR1 and CDR2 from the germline V gene are SGHRS and YFSETQ. The CDR3 region has the DNA TGCGCCAGCAGCTTGGAGGGGAAAGCCCTCTCTGGGGCCAACGTCCTGACTTTC. Residues: CASSLEGKALSGANVLTF. The whole variable domain, remainder taken from reference TRBV5-1 and TRBJ2-6, is KAGVTQTPRYLIKTRGQQVTLSCSPISGHRSVSWYQQTPGQGLQFLFEYFSETQRNKGNFPGRFSGRQFSNSRSEMNVSTLELGDSALYLCASSLEGKALSGANVLTFGAGSRLTVL.

The gene calls are TRBV7-9 and TRBJ2-6; TRBD1 matches at 12 bases. CDR3 length: 18 residues. The V gene's germline CDR1 is SEHNR and CDR2 FQNEAQ (reference sequence). The CDR3 DNA is TGTGCTATACCGCTAGGGACAGGGGGCGCCTCTGGGGCCAACGTCCTGACTTTC. The encoded protein is CAIPLGTGGASGANVLTF.

The V gene is TRBV9, the J gene TRBJ2-1; TRBD1 is a possible D gene (6 bases). This CDR3 is built from 15 residues. Germline V CDR1 and CDR2: SGDLS, YYNGEE. V was clipped by 0 bases and J by 2 bases, with 9 bases between them. The CDR3 bases are TGTGCCAGCAGCGTAGGGGCAGGGGCCTACAATGAGCAGTTCTTC. This gives the protein CASSVGAGAYNEQFF.

This chain uses TRBV28 with TRBJ2-2, with D possibly being TRBD1 (6 bases). The germline V and J ends were trimmed by 1 base and 6 bases, with 12 bases remaining between them. The CDR3 loop spans 15 amino acids. Looked up from germline, CDR1 is MDHEN and CDR2 is SYDVKM. This CDR3 is CASSLLRTDAGELFF. In DNA, the CDR3 is TGTGCCAGCAGTTTATTGAGGACAGACGCCGGGGAGCTGTTTTTT. Based on the CDR3 plus reference TRBV28 and TRBJ2-2, the full variable domain is DVKVTQSSRYLVKRTGEKVFLECVQDMDHENMFWYRQDPGLGLRLIYFSYDVKMKEKGDIPEGYSVSREKKERFSLILESASTNQTSMYLCASSLLRTDAGELFFGEGSRLTVL.

The CDR3: CASSLSGTGGGEQFF. Here the CDR3 DNA reads TGCGCCAGCAGTCTTTCCGGGACAGGGGGGGGTGAGCAGTTCTTC. The chain joins TRBV23-1 to TRBJ2-1; TRBD1 aligns across 11 bases. TRBV23-1 carries the ORF label, with uncertain function. Trimming at V came to 4 bases and at J to 9 bases, leaving 8 bases not matched to a gene. The CDR3 totals 15 residues.

This clone was recorded once. The chain uses TRBV18 and TRBJ1-6; TRBD1 matches 9 bases. The germline CDR1 and CDR2 sequences are KGHSH and LQKENI. The CDR3 is 16 amino acids. J lost 9 bases, V lost 3 bases, and 9 bases had no gene match. CDR3 nucleotide sequence: TGTGCCAGCTCACCGGATCCGGGACAGGGTGGTTCACCCCTCCACTTT. This encodes CASSPDPGQGGSPLHF.